The clone carrying this T cell receptor (beta chain) showed up just once. Its antigen is unidentified. This sample stems from a study of T cell responses to AZD1222 COVID-19 vaccine. Using immunoSEQ multiplex PCR, the repertoire was profiled, and TCRdb retains in-frame clones only, with some absent. The data show 200,000 or so clones, 85% to 95% seen once. The CDR3 length is 13 residues. J gave up 14 bases and V 4 bases, and 11 bases lay outside the gene matches. Germline CDR1 SGHRS, CDR2 YFSETQ. Whole-study results and caveats: Only six individuals given AZD1222 were seropositive at baseline. Spike-wide vaccine-associated CD4 TCRs dominated at 160-218 and 743-854.

The clonotype comes from an adult in good health. Sample: peripheral blood, taken on day 0 of MenACWY control vaccination. The rearrangement uses TRBV5-1 and TRBJ1-2; TRBD1 agrees at 10 bases. The CDR3, as DNA: TGCGCCAGCAGCGCCGGGACAGGGGCGGAGTGGACCTTC. Its translation is CASSAGTGAEWTF.